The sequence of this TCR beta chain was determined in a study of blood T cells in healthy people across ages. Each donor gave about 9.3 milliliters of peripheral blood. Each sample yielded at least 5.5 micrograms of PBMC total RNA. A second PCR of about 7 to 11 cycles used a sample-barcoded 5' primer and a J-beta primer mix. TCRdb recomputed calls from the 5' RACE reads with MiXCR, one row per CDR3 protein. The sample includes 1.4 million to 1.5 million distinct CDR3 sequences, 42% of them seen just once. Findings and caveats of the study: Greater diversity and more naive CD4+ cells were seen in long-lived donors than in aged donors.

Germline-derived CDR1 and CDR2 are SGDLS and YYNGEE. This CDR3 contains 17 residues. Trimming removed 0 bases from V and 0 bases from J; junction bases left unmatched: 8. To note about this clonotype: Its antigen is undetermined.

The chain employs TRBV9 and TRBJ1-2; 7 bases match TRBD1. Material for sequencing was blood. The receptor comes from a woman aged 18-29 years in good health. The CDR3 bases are TGTGCCAGCAGCGTAGGTGGGACAGCTTATCCTAACTATGGCTACACCTTC. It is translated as CASSVGGTAYPNYGYTF.